These 17 T cell receptor beta chains were sequenced from one sample in a study of vaccination and CD4 T cells after COVID-19. Time point denoted: late sampling 161 to 241 days after vaccination in a few convalescent patients. Stated treatment: 10-day PBMC culture with coronavirus spike peptide pools or control peptides (ViraFEST assay). The Oncomine TCR Beta short-read assay was applied to DNA of cultured CD4+ T cells. TCRdb re-called the PCR reads through MiXCR, storing one row per CDR3 protein. Seen here are 15,000 to 20,000 distinct CDR3 sequences, approximately 56% observed once, and the top ten hold about 20%. These receptors' targets are unknown. The sample in question was CD4+ T cells from blood, cultured in vitro, obtained about 7 months after SARS-CoV-2 vaccination. All receptors derive from a human donor who had recovered from COVID-19.

The V call is TRBV20-1, the J call TRBJ2-1; D possibly corresponds to TRBD2 (6 bases). The CDR3 has 14 residues. Germline CDR1 DFQATT, CDR2 SNEGSKA (reference sequence). The ends were cut back, 8 bases at V and 0 bases at J, with 14 bases in the middle. The CDR3 nucleotides read TGCAGTATTAGCGGACTTCACTCCTACAATGAGCAGTTCTTC. This sequence encodes CSISGLHSYNEQFF.

CDR3 nucleotides: TGCAGTGCTAGAGATGGCGGGGGCAGGAACTATGGCTACACCTTC. Residues: CSARDGGGRNYGYTF. V is TRBV20-1 and J is TRBJ1-2; TRBD1 is a possible D gene (6 bases). The CDR3 loop spans 15 amino acids. Trimming pared 0 bases from V and 2 bases from J, leaving 13 bases between. Germline-derived CDR1 and CDR2 are DFQATT and SNEGSKA (reference sequence).

This clonotype was observed once. The rearrangement joins TRBV6-5 to TRBJ2-7; D is tentatively TRBD1 or TRBD2 (5 bases each). The CDR3 runs to 16 residues. Looked up from germline, CDR1 is MNHEY and CDR2 is SVGAGI. V was cut by 0 bases and J by 2 bases, with 14 bases left in between. The CDR3 sequence: CASSYSGRDPTYEQYF. The CDR3 bases are TGTGCCAGCAGTTACTCGGGCAGGGACCCCACCTACGAGCAGTACTTC.

The chain combines TRBV15 with TRBJ2-5, with D possibly being TRBD1 (5 bases). This CDR3 spans 14 amino acids. Trimming shortened V by 6 bases and J by 2 bases, and 13 bases separated the two germline ends. Germline V gene sequence: CDR1 LNHNV, CDR2 YYDKDF (reference sequence). The CDR3, as DNA: TGTGCCACCAGGGGGCCAGGTGGACAAGAGACCCAGTACTTC. Translated: CATRGPGGQETQYF.

This chain links TRBV10-1 with TRBJ2-4; no reliable D call. CDR3 length: 14 residues. With 0 bases removed from V and 0 bases from J, the gap between germline ends came to 3 bases. Germline CDR1 is WNHNN and CDR2 is SYGVQD (reference sequence). DNA for the CDR3: TGCGCCAGCAGTGAGTCAGTAGCCAAAAACATTCAGTACTTC. Translation: CASSESVAKNIQYF.

Details on this clonotype: This may come from a read error, since a much larger clone is one base off. V usage is TRBV12-3 or TRBV12-4 and J usage is TRBJ2-2, with D possibly matching TRBD2 (5 bases). The CDR3 is 15 amino acids. CDR3 protein: CASTRTGRNTGEPFF. The CDR3 DNA follows: TGTGCCAGCACCCGAACCGGACGGAACACCGGGGAGCCGTTTTTT.

The chain combines TRBV6-5 with TRBJ1-2; D is unclear. Per the germline V gene, CDR1 is MNHEY and CDR2 is SVGAGI. V dropped 2 bases and J dropped 6 bases, with 4 bases sitting between them. The CDR3 contains 11 residues. Written as DNA, the CDR3 is TGTGCCAGCAGTTACAGGCATGGCTACACCTTC. Amino acid sequence: CASSYRHGYTF.

The chain is built from TRBV6-5 and TRBJ2-7; D not certain. The CDR3 spans 13 residues. CDR1 MNHEY and CDR2 SVGAGI come from the germline V gene. V lost 4 bases, J lost 6 bases, and 13 bases lay in between. In nucleotides, the CDR3 is TGTGCCAGCAGTTCGTCTATGTGGTCCGAGCAGTACTTC. It encodes CASSSSMWSEQYF.

The chain carries TRBV20-1 and TRBJ1-2; D not certain. Germline V gives CDR1 DFQATT, CDR2 SNEGSKA (reference sequence). V was shortened by 2 bases and J by 2 bases, with 6 bases between the two germline ends. The CDR3 is 12 residues long. The CDR3 DNA is TGCAGTGCTAGAACGGGAAACTATGGCTACACCTTC. It codes for CSARTGNYGYTF.

The chain uses TRBV2 and TRBJ1-6; D perhaps matches TRBD1 (5 bases). Trimming removed 4 bases at V and 7 bases at J, with 8 bases between. Germline V lookup: CDR1 SNHLY, CDR2 FYNNEI. The CDR3 covers 13 residues. The CDR3 DNA reads TGTGCCAGCAGTGGACAGCCAAATTCACCCCTCCACTTT. It encodes CASSGQPNSPLHF.

The J gene is TRBJ2-5, the V gene TRBV4-3; TRBD2 matches at 7 bases. The CDR3 runs to 16 residues. Germline CDR1 reads LGHNA; CDR2 reads YSLEER. With V trimmed by 0 bases and J by 4 bases, 8 bases remained unmatched. CDR3 amino acids: CASSQELARVGETQYF. Here the CDR3 DNA reads TGCGCCAGCAGCCAAGAACTAGCGCGGGTGGGAGAGACCCAGTACTTC.

The chain employs TRBV7-3 and TRBJ2-2, with TRBD1 identical over 7 bases. Germline V gene sequence: CDR1 SGHTA, CDR2 FQGTGA. V lost 5 bases to trimming and J lost 5 bases; unmatched junction nucleotides: 11. There are 16 residues in the CDR3. CDR3 sequence (DNA): TGTGCCAGCAGCAGTAATGTAGGGGGCGGTACCGGGGAGCTGTTTTTT. Translated, it gives CASSSNVGGGTGELFF.

The chain recombines TRBV24-1 with TRBJ1-3; 7 bases match TRBD1. With 3 bases clipped from V and 3 bases from J, the junction kept 16 bases outside the gene matches. CDR1 and CDR2 from the germline V gene are KGHDR and SFDVKD. This CDR3 has 19 amino acids. CDR3 amino acids: CATSDQNPTGAACGNTIYF. The CDR3 DNA reads as TGTGCCACCAGTGATCAAAACCCTACAGGGGCCGCCTGTGGAAACACCATATATTTT.

V gene TRBV20-1 combines with J gene TRBJ2-1; D not resolved. The CDR3 contains 13 residues. Trimming stripped 3 bases from V and 6 bases from J, with 12 bases between. Germline-derived CDR1 and CDR2 are DFQATT and SNEGSKA (reference sequence). The CDR3 sequence: CSASRGLGNEQFF. The CDR3 DNA reads as TGCAGTGCTAGTCGCGGTCTCGGCAATGAGCAGTTCTTC.

This clonotype was counted between two and nine times. The chain carries TRBV20-1 and TRBJ2-1; possible D gene TRBD2, 6 bases. Germline CDR1 DFQATT, CDR2 SNEGSKA (reference sequence). The V gene lost 3 bases and the J gene lost 2 bases, with 14 bases spanning the gap. CDR3 size: 15 residues. The CDR3 sequence: CSASMDYSTYNEQFF. CDR3 bases: TGCAGTGCTAGCATGGACTACAGCACCTACAATGAGCAGTTCTTC.

In DNA, the CDR3 is TGTGCCAGCAGTCCTCGAGACAGGGGGGGATATGGCTACACCTTC. Translation: CASSPRDRGGYGYTF. The chain employs TRBV6-1 and TRBJ1-2; 9 bases fit TRBD1. The CDR3 has 15 residues. Germline values: CDR1 MNHNS, CDR2 SASEGT. V gave up 5 bases and J gave up 5 bases; unmatched junction bases: 9.

The chain employs TRBV19 and TRBJ2-1; TRBD1 matches at 9 bases. V dropped 5 bases and J dropped 9; count of bases not matched to a gene: 8. The germline V gene encodes CDR1 LNHDA and CDR2 SQIVND (reference sequence). The CDR3 covers 14 residues. The CDR3 sequence is CASSGTGLSGEQFF. CDR3 DNA: TGTGCCAGTAGTGGGACAGGGCTATCAGGTGAGCAGTTCTTC.